Sequencing of this T cell receptor beta chain was carried out in a study of PD-L1 blockade in urothelial cancer. Libraries were prepared by immunoSEQ multiplex PCR; TCRdb keeps only in-frame clonotypes and omits some of them. The table includes more than 70,000 clones, about 89% detected once. This clone turned up a few times. Here the sequenced sample was PBMCs, taken around atezolizumab (anti-PD-L1) treatment. The TCR was taken from a man aged 55 to 69 with urothelial cancer.

CDR3 sequence (DNA): TGTGCCAGCAGCTTATCGGGGGGGCGAGGGGAGACCCAGTACTTC. Its translation is CASSLSGGRGETQYF. The V and J genes are TRBV11-2 and TRBJ2-5; 8 nucleotides align to TRBD2. This CDR3 spans 15 amino acids. V was clipped by 2 bases and J by 5 bases; unmatched bases: 7. Per the germline V gene, CDR1 is SGHAT and CDR2 is FQNNGV.